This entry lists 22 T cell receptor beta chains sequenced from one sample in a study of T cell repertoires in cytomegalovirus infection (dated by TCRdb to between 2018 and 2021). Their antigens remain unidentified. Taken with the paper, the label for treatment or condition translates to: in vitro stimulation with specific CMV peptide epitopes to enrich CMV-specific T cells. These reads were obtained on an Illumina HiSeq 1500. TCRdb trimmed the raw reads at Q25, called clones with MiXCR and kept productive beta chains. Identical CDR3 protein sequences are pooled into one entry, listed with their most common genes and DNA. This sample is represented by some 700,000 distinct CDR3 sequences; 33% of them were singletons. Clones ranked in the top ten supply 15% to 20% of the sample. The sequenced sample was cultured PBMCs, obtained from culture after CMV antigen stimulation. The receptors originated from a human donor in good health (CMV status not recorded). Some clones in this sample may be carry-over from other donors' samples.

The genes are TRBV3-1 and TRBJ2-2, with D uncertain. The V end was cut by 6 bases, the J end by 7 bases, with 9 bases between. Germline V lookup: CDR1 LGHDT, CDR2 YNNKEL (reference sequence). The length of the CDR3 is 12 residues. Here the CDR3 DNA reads TGTGCCAGCAGTCTTAATGACGGGGAGCTGTTTTTT. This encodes CASSLNDGELFF.

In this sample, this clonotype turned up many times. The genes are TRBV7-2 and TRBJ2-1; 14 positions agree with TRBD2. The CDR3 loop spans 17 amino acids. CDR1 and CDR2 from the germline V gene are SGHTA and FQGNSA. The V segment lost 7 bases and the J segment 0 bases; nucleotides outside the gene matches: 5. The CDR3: CASTGLAGGLSYNEQFF. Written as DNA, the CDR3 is TGTGCCAGCACCGGACTAGCGGGGGGTCTCTCCTACAATGAGCAGTTCTTC.

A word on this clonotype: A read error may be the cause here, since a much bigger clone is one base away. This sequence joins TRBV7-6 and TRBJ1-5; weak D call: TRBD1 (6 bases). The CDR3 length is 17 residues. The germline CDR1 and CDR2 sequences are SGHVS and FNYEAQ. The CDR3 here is CASSLFHRGTSNRPQHF. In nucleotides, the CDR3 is TGTGCCAGCAGCTTATTCCACCGGGGGACAAGCAATCGGCCCCAGCATTTT.

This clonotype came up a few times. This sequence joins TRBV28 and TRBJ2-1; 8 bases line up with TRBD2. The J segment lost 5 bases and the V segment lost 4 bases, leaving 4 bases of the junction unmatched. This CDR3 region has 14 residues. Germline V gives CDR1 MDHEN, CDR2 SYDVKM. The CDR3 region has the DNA TGTGCCAGCAGTTCCTTTAGCGGGGACAATGAGCAGTTCTTC. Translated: CASSSFSGDNEQFF. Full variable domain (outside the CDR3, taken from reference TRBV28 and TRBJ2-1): DVKVTQSSRYLVKRTGEKVFLECVQDMDHENMFWYRQDPGLGLRLIYFSYDVKMKEKGDIPEGYSVSREKKERFSLILESASTNQTSMYLCASSSFSGDNEQFFGPGTRLTVL.

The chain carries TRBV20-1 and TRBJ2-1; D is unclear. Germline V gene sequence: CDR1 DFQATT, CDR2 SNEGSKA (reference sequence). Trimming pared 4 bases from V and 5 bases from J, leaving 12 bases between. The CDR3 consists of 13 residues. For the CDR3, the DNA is TGCAGTGCTACAGGTTGGGCCAACAATGAGCAGTTCTTC. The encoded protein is CSATGWANNEQFF.

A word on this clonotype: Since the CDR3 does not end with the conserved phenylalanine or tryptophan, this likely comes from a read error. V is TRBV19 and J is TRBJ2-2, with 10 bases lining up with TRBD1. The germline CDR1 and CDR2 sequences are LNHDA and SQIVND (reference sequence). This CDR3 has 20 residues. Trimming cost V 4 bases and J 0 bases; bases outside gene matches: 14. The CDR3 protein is CASSTTGGAFPETNTGELFI. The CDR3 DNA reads TGTGCCAGTAGTACGACAGGGGGCGCCTTCCCCGAAACGAACACCGGGGAGCTGTTTATT.

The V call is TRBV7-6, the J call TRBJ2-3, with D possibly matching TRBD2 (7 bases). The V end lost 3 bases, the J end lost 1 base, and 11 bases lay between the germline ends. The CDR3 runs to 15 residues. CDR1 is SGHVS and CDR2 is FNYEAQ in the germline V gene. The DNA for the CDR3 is TGTGCCAGCAGCTTGGGGGGGGCGCGCACAGATACGCAGTATTTT. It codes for CASSLGGARTDTQYF.

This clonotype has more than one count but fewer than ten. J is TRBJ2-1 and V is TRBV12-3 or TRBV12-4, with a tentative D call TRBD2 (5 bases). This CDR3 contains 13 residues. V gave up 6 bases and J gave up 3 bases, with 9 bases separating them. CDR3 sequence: CASSAGIYNEQFF. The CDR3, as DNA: TGTGCCAGCAGCGCCGGGATCTACAATGAGCAGTTCTTC.

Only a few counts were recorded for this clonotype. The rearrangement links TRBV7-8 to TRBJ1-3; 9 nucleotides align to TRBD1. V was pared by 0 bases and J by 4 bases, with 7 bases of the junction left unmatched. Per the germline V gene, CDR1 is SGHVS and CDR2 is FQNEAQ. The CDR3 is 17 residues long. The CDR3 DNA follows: TGTGCCAGCAGCTTAGCGTCCCGGGACAGGGTCGGAAACACCATATATTTT. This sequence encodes CASSLASRDRVGNTIYF.

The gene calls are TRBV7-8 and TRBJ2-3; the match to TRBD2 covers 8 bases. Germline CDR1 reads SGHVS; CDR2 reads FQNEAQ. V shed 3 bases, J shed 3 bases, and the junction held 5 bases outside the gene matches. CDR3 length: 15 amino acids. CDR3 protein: CASSFGLAVTDTQYF. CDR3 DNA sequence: TGTGCCAGCAGCTTTGGACTAGCAGTAACAGATACGCAGTATTTT.

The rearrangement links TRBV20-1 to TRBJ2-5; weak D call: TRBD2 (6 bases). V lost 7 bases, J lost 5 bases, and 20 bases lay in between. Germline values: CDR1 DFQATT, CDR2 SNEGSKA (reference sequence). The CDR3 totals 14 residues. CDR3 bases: TGCAGTGTTTGGATGACTAGTGGAGGGGAGACCCAGTACTTC. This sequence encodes CSVWMTSGGETQYF.

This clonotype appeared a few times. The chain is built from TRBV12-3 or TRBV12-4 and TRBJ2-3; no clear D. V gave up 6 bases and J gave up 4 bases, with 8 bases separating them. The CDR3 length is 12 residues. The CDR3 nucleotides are TGTGCCAGCAGCCCTAGAGCAGATACGCAGTATTTT. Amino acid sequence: CASSPRADTQYF.

The chain's CDR3 is CASQQVRGETQYF. CDR3 nucleotide sequence: TGTGCCAGCCAACAGGTCCGGGGCGAGACCCAGTACTTC. The rearrangement links TRBV2 to TRBJ2-5; the D gene could be TRBD1 or TRBD2 (5 bases each). With 8 bases removed from V and 5 bases from J, the gap between germline ends came to 15 bases. CDR3 length: 13 amino acids. Germline V gives CDR1 SNHLY, CDR2 FYNNEI.

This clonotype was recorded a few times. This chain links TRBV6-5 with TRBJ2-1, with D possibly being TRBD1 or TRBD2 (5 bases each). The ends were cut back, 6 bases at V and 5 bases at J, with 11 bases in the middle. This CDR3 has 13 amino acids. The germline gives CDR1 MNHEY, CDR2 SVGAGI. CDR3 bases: TGTGCCAGCAGCCGGGGACCAAACAATGAGCAGTTCTTC. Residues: CASSRGPNNEQFF.

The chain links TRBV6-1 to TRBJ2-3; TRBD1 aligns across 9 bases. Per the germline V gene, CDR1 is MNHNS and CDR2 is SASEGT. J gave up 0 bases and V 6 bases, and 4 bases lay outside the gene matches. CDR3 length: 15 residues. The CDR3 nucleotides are TGTGCCAGCAGGGAACAGGGGGCGAGCACAGATACGCAGTATTTT. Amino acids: CASREQGASTDTQYF.

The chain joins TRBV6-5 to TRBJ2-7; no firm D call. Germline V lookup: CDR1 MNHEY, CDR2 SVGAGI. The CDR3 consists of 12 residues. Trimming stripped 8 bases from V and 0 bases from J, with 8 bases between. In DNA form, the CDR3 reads TGTGCCAGCGGTCAACCCTCCTACGAGCAGTACTTC. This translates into CASGQPSYEQYF.

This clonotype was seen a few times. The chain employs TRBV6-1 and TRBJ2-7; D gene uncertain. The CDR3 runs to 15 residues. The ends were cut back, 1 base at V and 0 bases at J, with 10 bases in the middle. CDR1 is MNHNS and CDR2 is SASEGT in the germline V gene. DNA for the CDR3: TGTGCCAGCAGTGAAGGACCCTGGAGCTCCTACGAGCAGTACTTC. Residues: CASSEGPWSSYEQYF.

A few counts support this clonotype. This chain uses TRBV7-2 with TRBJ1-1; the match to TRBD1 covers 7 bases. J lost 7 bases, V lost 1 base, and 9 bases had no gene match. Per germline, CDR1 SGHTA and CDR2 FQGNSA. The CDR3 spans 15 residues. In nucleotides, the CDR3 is TGTGCCAGCAGCTTAGATGCAGGGGGGATTGGTGAAGCTTTCTTT. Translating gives CASSLDAGGIGEAFF.

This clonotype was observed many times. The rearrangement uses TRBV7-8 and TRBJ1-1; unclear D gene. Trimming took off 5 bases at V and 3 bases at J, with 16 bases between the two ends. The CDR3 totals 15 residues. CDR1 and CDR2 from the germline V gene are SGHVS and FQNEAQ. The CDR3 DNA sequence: TGTGCCAGCAGCGTGACTCCCGACGGATACACTGAAGCTTTCTTT. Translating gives CASSVTPDGYTEAFF.

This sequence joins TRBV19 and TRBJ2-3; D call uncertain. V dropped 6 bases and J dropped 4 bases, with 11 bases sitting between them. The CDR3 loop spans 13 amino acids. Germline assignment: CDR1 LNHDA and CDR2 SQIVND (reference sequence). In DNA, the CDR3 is TGTGCCAGTAGCCGCCTACAGTCAGATACGCAGTATTTT. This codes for CASSRLQSDTQYF. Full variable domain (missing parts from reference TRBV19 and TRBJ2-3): DGGITQSPKYLFRKEGQNVTLSCEQNLNHDAMYWYRQDPGQGLRLIYYSQIVNDFQKGDIAEGYSVSREKKESFPLTVTSAQKNPTAFYLCASSRLQSDTQYFGPGTRLTVL.

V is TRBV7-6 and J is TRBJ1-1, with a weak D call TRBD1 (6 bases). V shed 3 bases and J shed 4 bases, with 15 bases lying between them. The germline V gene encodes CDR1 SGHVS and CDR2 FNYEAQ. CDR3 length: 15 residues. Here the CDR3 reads CASSFPPRGATEAFF. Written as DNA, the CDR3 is TGTGCCAGCAGCTTTCCCCCCAGGGGAGCCACTGAAGCTTTCTTT.

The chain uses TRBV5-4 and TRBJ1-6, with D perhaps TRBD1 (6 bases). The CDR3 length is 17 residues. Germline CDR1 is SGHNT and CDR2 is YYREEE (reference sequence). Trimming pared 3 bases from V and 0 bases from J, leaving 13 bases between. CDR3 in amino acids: CASSYRAQSSYNSPLHF. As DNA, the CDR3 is TGTGCCAGCAGCTACAGGGCCCAGAGCTCCTATAATTCACCCCTCCACTTT.